The rows below give T cell receptor beta chains drawn from one sample of a study of sequential checkpoint blockade in melanoma. Sequencing was performed with immunoSEQ multiplex PCR; in TCRdb, only in-frame clones are kept and a portion is missing. In the table there are some 25,000 clones, approximately 80% of which are singletons. Sequenced here: CD8+ T cells sorted from blood (inferred from file names), sampled from a patient given nivolumab and ipilimumab in sequence. The receptors shown here come from a human donor with melanoma. Each CDR3 is given with its conserved first and last residue. A D gene is named only where the DNA matches it firmly. Clone sizes are given selectively: once, few, many, or a class where the clone is expanded.

J | V | size | D | CDR3 | DNA
TRBJ2-7 | TRBV7-6 | few | TRBD2 | CASSYGLGGPYEQYF | TGTGCCAGCAGCTATGGACTAGGCGGTCCCTACGAGCAGTACTTC
TRBJ1-2 | TRBV15 | NA | NA | CATSRAPPQRGGYTF | TGTGCCACCAGCAGAGCCCCACCACAACGGGGGGGCTACACCTTC
TRBJ2-7 | TRBV28 | NA | NA | CASSSFESYEQYF | TGTGCCAGCAGTTCCTTCGAGTCCTACGAGCAGTACTTC
TRBJ2-1 | TRBV6-1 | NA | NA | CASSEGLEQFF | TGTGCCAGCAGTGAAGGCCTAGAGCAGTTCTTC
TRBJ1-2 | TRBV29-1 | once | TRBD1 | CSVERPTGEGRSGYTF | TGCAGCGTTGAGCGACCCACAGGGGAAGGCCGATCTGGTTACACCTTC
TRBJ2-3 | TRBV4-2 | NA | TRBD2 | CASSPGLAGGADTQYF | TGTGCCAGCAGCCCGGGGCTGGCGGGGGGAGCAGATACGCAGTATTTT
TRBJ2-5 | TRBV25-1 | NA | NA | CASSEAAEATQYF | TGTGCCAGCAGTGAAGCTGCTGAGGCGACCCAGTACTTC
TRBJ2-1 | TRBV29-1 | NA | TRBD2 | CSVLGSGAGVYNEQFF | TGCAGCGTTTTGGGGTCCGGAGCGGGGGTCTACAATGAGCAGTTCTTC
TRBJ2-7 | TRBV28 | NA | NA | CASSPGAGGSSYEQYF | TGTGCCAGCAGTCCCGGGGCCGGGGGTAGCTCCTACGAGCAGTACTTC
TRBJ2-7 | TRBV4-2 | NA | NA | CASSQDGRGLTGEQYF | TGTGCCAGCAGCCAAGATGGAAGGGGGTTGACAGGCGAGCAGTACTTC
TRBJ1-6 | TRBV19 | NA | NA | CASTPGGDSPLHF | TGTGCCAGTACCCCGGGGGGGGATTCACCCCTCCACTTT
TRBJ2-3 | TRBV9 | NA | TRBD2 | CASSPAGGGADTQYF | TGTGCCAGCAGCCCCGCGGGGGGAGGGGCAGATACGCAGTATTTT
TRBJ1-2 | TRBV16 | NA | NA | CASSQSWADAGRWGYTF | TGTGCCAGCAGCCAATCTTGGGCAGATGCCGGCCGATGGGGCTACACCTTC
TRBJ2-2 | TRBV7-3 | NA | TRBD1 | CASSFTGGLTGELFF | TGTGCCAGCAGCTTCACAGGGGGCCTGACCGGGGAGCTGTTTTTT
TRBJ1-1 | TRBV5-1 | NA | NA | CASGDRDNTEAFF | TGCGCCAGCGGTGACAGAGATAACACTGAAGCTTTCTTT
TRBJ2-7 | TRBV19 | once | TRBD1 | CASSWGTGAYEQYF | TGTGCCAGTAGTTGGGGGACAGGGGCCTACGAGCAGTACTTC
TRBJ2-3 | TRBV19 | few | TRBD2 | CASSLAGLTDTQYF | TGTGCCAGTAGCTTAGCGGGGCTCACAGATACGCAGTATTTT
TRBJ2-1 | TRBV7-3 | NA | NA | CASSLRLHEQFF | TGTGCCAGCAGCTTAAGGCTCCATGAGCAGTTCTTC
TRBJ2-7 | TRBV4-1 | NA | NA | CASSQDGGYEQYF | TGCGCCAGCAGCCAAGACGGGGGTTACGAGCAGTACTTC
TRBJ2-1 | TRBV10-3 | NA | NA | CASGRTAGARFNEQFF | TGTGCCTCTGGGCGGACGGCGGGGGCGAGATTCAATGAGCAGTTCTTC
TRBJ1-1 | TRBV4-1 | once | NA | CASSPGLLFGEAFF | TGCGCCAGCAGCCCGGGACTGTTATTTGGAGAAGCTTTCTTT
TRBJ1-2 | TRBV9 | NA | TRBD1 | CASSGQGNYGYTF | TGTGCCAGCAGCGGACAGGGCAACTATGGCTACACCTTC
TRBJ1-6 | TRBV9 | NA | TRBD1 | CASSVGDRSSPLHF | TGTGCCAGCAGCGTGGGGGACAGGAGTTCACCCCTCCACTTT
TRBJ2-3 | TRBV27 | NA | NA | CASSPGTWGDTQYF | TGTGCCAGCAGTCCCGGGACTTGGGGAGATACGCAGTATTTT
TRBJ2-7 | TRBV21-1 | NA | NA | CASSKRRGGYEQYF | TGTGCCAGCAGCAAAAGGCGGGGTGGATACGAGCAGTACTTC
TRBJ2-1 | TRBV19 | few | TRBD1 | CASSILGQGTRRPYNEQFF | TGTGCCAGTAGTATCCTCGGACAGGGGACCCGTCGCCCCTACAATGAGCAGTTCTTC
TRBJ1-1 | TRBV11-2 | NA | NA | CASSATRTVFNTEAFF | TGTGCCAGCAGCGCGACACGGACAGTATTCAACACTGAAGCTTTCTTT
TRBJ2-7 | TRBV10-2 | NA | NA | CASSDSSYEQYF | TGCGCCAGCAGTGACAGCTCCTACGAGCAGTACTTC
TRBJ1-1 | TRBV4-1 | NA | NA | CASSQVVRGDTEAFF | TGCGCCAGCAGCCAAGTCGTGCGGGGGGACACTGAAGCTTTCTTT